Each of the 12 T cell receptor beta chains below was sequenced from the same sample in a study of PD-1 blockade in classical Hodgkin lymphoma. All trial patients relapsed after autologous stem cell transplantation. Assay: immunoSEQ multiplex PCR; the TCRdb copy retains only in-frame clones and omits some. Among more than 30,000 clones listed, approximately 82% were seen once. The material sequenced was peripheral blood mononuclear cells (PBMCs), taken before the second cycle of nivolumab. All receptors come from a human donor with classical Hodgkin lymphoma.

The chain joins TRBV4-3 to TRBJ1-3, with 9 bases that match TRBD1. The V segment lost 1 base and the J segment 4 bases; nucleotides outside the gene matches: 2. This CDR3 is built from 15 residues. Per germline, CDR1 LGHNA and CDR2 YSLEER. The CDR3 DNA is TGCGCCAGCAGCCAAGGGACAGGGGACGGAAACACCATATATTTT. Translating it yields CASSQGTGDGNTIYF.

This clone was counted only a few times. The sample holds other DNA sequences that translate to the same CDR3. V and J are TRBV18 and TRBJ1-1; D remains ambiguous. V was shortened by 2 bases and J by 0 bases, with 10 bases between the two germline ends. Per the germline V gene, CDR1 is KGHSH and CDR2 is LQKENI. The CDR3 has 15 amino acids. In DNA form, the CDR3 reads TGTGCCAGCTCACCAGGGCGGACTATGAACACTGAAGCTTTCTTT. This encodes CASSPGRTMNTEAFF.

The V call is TRBV5-6, the J call TRBJ1-6; 9 bases map to TRBD1. This CDR3 spans 18 amino acids. Trimming at V came to 4 bases and at J to 0 bases, leaving 8 bases not matched to a gene. Germline V gives CDR1 SGHDT, CDR2 YYEEEE. The CDR3: CASSLGQGFSSYNSPLHF. The CDR3 DNA reads as TGTGCCAGCAGCCTGGGACAGGGTTTTAGCTCCTATAATTCACCCCTCCACTTT.

Note on this clone: The junction departs from the called germline gene at one end, perhaps through a read error. The rearrangement uses TRBV2 and TRBJ2-7; maybe TRBD1 (6 bases). Germline CDR1 reads SNHLY; CDR2 reads FYNNEI. The CDR3 length is 10 residues. Here the CDR3 DNA reads TGTGCCAGCAGTTTGACAGGAGTGGGCTTC. It yields the protein CASSLTGVGF.

V and J are TRBV25-1 and TRBJ2-6, with D unresolved. The CDR3 spans 15 residues. Germline V lookup: CDR1 MGHDK, CDR2 SYGVNS. The germline V and J ends were trimmed by 1 base and 2 bases, with 6 bases remaining between them. The CDR3 sequence: CASSESATGANVLTF. CDR3 in DNA: TGTGCCAGCAGTGAATCCGCAACTGGGGCCAACGTCCTGACTTTC.

The chain carries TRBV18 and TRBJ2-7; D not certain. Trimming stripped 1 base from V and 0 bases from J, with 10 bases between. The CDR3 sequence is 15 residues long. Germline V gene data show CDR1 as KGHSH and CDR2 as LQKENI. The CDR3: CASSPRSSVSYEQYF. The DNA for the CDR3 is TGTGCCAGCTCACCACGGAGCAGCGTCTCCTACGAGCAGTACTTC.

The chain couples TRBV5-1 to TRBJ2-1; no definite D call. V lost 0 bases and J lost 7, with 11 bases in between. Germline-derived CDR1 and CDR2 are SGHRS and YFSETQ. The CDR3 contains 14 residues. CDR3 sequence (DNA): TGCGCCAGCAGCTTGGTGGGCAGTGGGAATGAGCAGTTCTTC. This gives the protein CASSLVGSGNEQFF.

The V and J genes are TRBV6-6 and TRBJ1-3; D gene uncertain. The CDR3 is 13 residues long. Per germline, CDR1 MNHNY and CDR2 SVGAGI (reference sequence). Trimming stripped 7 bases from V and 3 bases from J, with 10 bases between. CDR3 nucleotides: TGTGCCAGCACTCAATTTCTTGGAAACACCATATATTTT. As protein: CASTQFLGNTIYF.

This clone was found a few times. The chain employs TRBV6-5 and TRBJ1-2; D call uncertain. The germline V gene has CDR1 MNHEY and CDR2 SVGAGI. CDR3 size: 12 residues. The V end lost 11 bases, the J end lost 3 bases, and 13 bases lay between the germline ends. This CDR3 reads CASWAADYGYTF. In nucleotides, the CDR3 is TGTGCCTCGTGGGCAGCGGACTATGGCTACACCTTC.

To note about this clone: Sequence at one end of the junction differs from germline and may be a read error. The V gene is TRBV27, the J gene TRBJ2-3; the D gene is possibly TRBD2 (6 bases). Germline V gives CDR1 MNHEY, CDR2 SMNVEV (reference sequence). The length of the CDR3 is 16 residues. CDR3 sequence (DNA): TGTGCCAGCAGTCTATCTCGGAGGGCCCCGGAGGATACGCAGTATTTT. Translated: CASSLSRRAPEDTQYF.

The chain links TRBV7-2 to TRBJ2-1; TRBD2 matches at 11 bases. There are 16 residues in the CDR3. Trimming cost V 5 bases and J 1 base; bases outside gene matches: 4. Germline loops: CDR1 SGHTA, CDR2 FQGNSA. The CDR3 loop is CASSPRLAGSYNEQFF. CDR3 nucleotide sequence: TGTGCCAGCAGCCCCAGACTAGCGGGGTCCTACAATGAGCAGTTCTTC.

The chain joins TRBV18 to TRBJ1-2; TRBD1 matches 8 bases. The germline V gene has CDR1 KGHSH and CDR2 LQKENI. This CDR3 has 16 amino acids. With 2 bases clipped from V and 3 bases from J, the junction kept 8 bases outside the gene matches. DNA of the CDR3: TGTGCCAGCTCACCAGAAGGACAGGGCATGGACTATGGCTACACCTTC. This gives the protein CASSPEGQGMDYGYTF.